This is a list of T cell receptor beta chains from one sample in a study of post-analysis software for immune sequencing data. TCRdb reprocessed the PCR reads via MiXCR and lists one record per CDR3 protein. The data contain around 770,000 distinct CDR3 sequences, approximately 44% of them singletons. The material sequenced was blood. The receptors were sampled from a girl aged 10-17 years with multiple sclerosis. The CDR3 runs from the conserved cysteine through the conserved F or W. The order of the fields is D gene, V gene, J gene, clone size, CDR3 protein, CDR3 DNA. D genes are given only for firm matches. Size is stated for part of the rows, as once, few or many counts, or as a class when the clone is expanded.

>NA|TRBV6-5|TRBJ2-7|NA
CASRGPYEQYF
TGTGCCAGCCGGGGACCGTACGAGCAGTACTTC
>NA|TRBV7-8|TRBJ1-2|NA
CASSPWAERNGYTF
TGTGCCAGCAGCCCATGGGCGGAACGGAATGGCTACACCTTC
>NA|TRBV7-8|TRBJ2-1|NA
CASSLKVNEQFF
TGTGCCAGCAGCCTCAAGGTCAATGAGCAGTTCTTC
>TRBD1|TRBV5-1|TRBJ2-5|NA
CASSLGKETGGRETQYF
TGCGCCAGCAGCTTGGGAAAGGAGACAGGGGGACGGGAGACCCAGTACTTC
>NA|TRBV14|TRBJ1-4|NA
CASSQDYDEKLFF
TGTGCCAGCAGCCAAGATTATGATGAAAAACTGTTTTTT
>TRBD2|TRBV7-3|TRBJ2-2|NA
CASSLNGLGTSAGELFF
TGTGCCAGCAGCTTAAACGGATTGGGGACTAGCGCCGGGGAGCTGTTTTTT
>TRBD2|TRBV4-1|TRBJ2-7|few
CASSQEPSGRTYEQYF
TGCGCCAGCAGCCAAGAACCTAGCGGGAGAACCTACGAGCAGTACTTC
>NA|TRBV12-3/TRBV12-4|TRBJ2-3|few
CASSFGRAGDTQYF
TGTGCCAGCAGTTTCGGACGCGCCGGGGATACGCAGTATTTT
>TRBD2|TRBV29-1|TRBJ2-1|few
CSVRGLAGVGNEQFF
TGCAGCGTCAGGGGACTAGCGGGAGTGGGAAATGAGCAGTTCTTC
>NA|TRBV5-1|TRBJ2-7|NA
CASSLEGFGDEQYF
TGCGCCAGCAGCTTGGAGGGATTCGGGGACGAGCAGTACTTC
>TRBD2|TRBV10-3|TRBJ2-4|few
CAISPLPSTSGREDKNIQYF
TGTGCCATCAGCCCGCTCCCTTCGACTAGCGGGAGAGAAGACAAAAACATTCAGTACTTC
>TRBD1|TRBV28|TRBJ2-3|NA
CASSSGTALDTQYF
TGTGCCAGCAGTTCCGGGACAGCCCTAGATACGCAGTATTTT
>NA|TRBV6-6|TRBJ1-1|few
CASIPLQGMTEAFF
TGTGCCAGCATTCCACTACAGGGAATGACTGAAGCTTTCTTT
>NA|TRBV12-3/TRBV12-4|TRBJ1-6|NA
CASSLYLSSYNSPLHF
TGTGCCAGCAGTTTGTACCTTAGCTCCTATAATTCACCCCTCCACTTT
>NA|TRBV7-6|TRBJ2-7|NA
CASSLFLRVAHEQYF
TGTGCCAGCAGCTTATTTCTACGGGTAGCGCACGAGCAGTACTTC
>TRBD2|TRBV20-1|TRBJ2-1|few
CSARDPSGSYNEQFF
TGCAGTGCTAGAGATCCTAGCGGCTCCTACAATGAGCAGTTCTTC
>NA|TRBV7-9|TRBJ2-7|many
CASSLSGPHYEQYF
TGTGCCAGCAGTTTATCCGGACCCCACTACGAGCAGTACTTC
>NA|TRBV7-9|TRBJ1-4|many
CASSLGQTNEKLFF
TGTGCCAGCAGCTTAGGACAGACAAATGAAAAACTGTTTTTT
>NA|TRBV12-5|TRBJ1-2|NA
CASGLVGGSEGGYTF
TGTGCTAGTGGTTTGGTAGGAGGGTCGGAGGGTGGCTACACCTTC
>TRBD2|TRBV18|TRBJ2-1|NA
CASSPRLAGGVNEQFF
TGTGCCAGCTCACCCCGACTAGCGGGAGGGGTAAATGAGCAGTTCTTC
>TRBD2|TRBV7-3|TRBJ2-1|few
CASSESGRGNEQFF
TGTGCCAGCAGCGAGAGCGGGAGGGGTAATGAGCAGTTCTTC
>NA|TRBV20-1|TRBJ1-5|NA
CSARRSVGNQPQHF
TGCAGTGCTAGGCGATCCGTTGGAAATCAGCCCCAGCATTTT
>TRBD1|TRBV20-1|TRBJ2-3|NA
CSARDMDRDITDTQYF
TGCAGTGCTAGAGATATGGACAGGGACATCACAGATACGCAGTATTTT
>TRBD1|TRBV29-1|TRBJ2-1|NA
CSVQKDRGPDEQFF
TGCAGCGTTCAAAAGGACAGGGGCCCGGATGAGCAGTTCTTC
>NA|TRBV7-8|TRBJ1-1|NA
CASSLATPNTEAFF
TGTGCCAGCAGCTTAGCGACCCCGAACACTGAAGCTTTCTTT
>NA|TRBV9|TRBJ2-6|NA
CASSAMGGGANVLTF
TGTGCCAGCAGCGCGATGGGTGGTGGGGCCAACGTCCTGACTTTC
>TRBD1|TRBV7-9|TRBJ2-5|NA
CASSPPTGQGETQYF
TGTGCCAGCAGCCCCCCAACCGGACAGGGAGAGACCCAGTACTTC
>NA|TRBV10-3|TRBJ1-1|few
CAISESAGAETEAFF
TGTGCCATCAGTGAGTCGGCAGGGGCCGAGACTGAAGCTTTCTTT
>NA|TRBV29-1|TRBJ1-2|many
CSVKMVGLGYGYTF
TGCAGCGTTAAGATGGTGGGGTTGGGCTATGGCTACACCTTC
>NA|TRBV5-1|TRBJ1-1|NA
CATTNGTGAEAFF
TGCGCCACCACAAACGGGACGGGCGCTGAAGCTTTCTTT
>NA|TRBV10-3|TRBJ2-7|few
CAIRTESYEQYF
TGTGCCATCAGGACGGAGTCCTACGAGCAGTACTTC
>NA|TRBV2|TRBJ2-3|NA
CASSERPSDTQYF
TGTGCCAGCAGTGAAAGGCCGTCAGATACGCAGTATTTT
>NA|TRBV10-3|TRBJ2-7|few
CAISDPSGYEQYF
TGTGCCATCAGTGACCCCTCCGGCTACGAGCAGTACTTC
>NA|TRBV7-2|TRBJ1-2|NA
CASSFLTGSGYTF
TGTGCCAGCAGCTTCTTGACAGGTTCTGGCTACACCTTC
>TRBD2|TRBV13|TRBJ2-5|few
CASSLASSGTQYF
TGTGCCAGCAGCTTAGCCTCTAGCGGGACCCAGTACTTC
>NA|TRBV7-2|TRBJ2-5|NA
CASSLVSGSETQYF
TGTGCCAGCAGCTTAGTATCCGGTTCCGAGACCCAGTACTTC
>TRBD2|TRBV7-9|TRBJ2-1|NA
CASSFVAGAQSYNEQFF
TGTGCCAGCAGCTTCGTAGCGGGAGCGCAGTCCTACAATGAGCAGTTCTTC
>TRBD2|TRBV10-2|TRBJ2-7|NA
CASRMAGTGGDEQYF
TGCGCCAGCAGAATGGCCGGGACGGGAGGAGACGAGCAGTACTTC
>NA|TRBV28|TRBJ2-7|NA
CASLTVGVGGLASEQYF
TGTGCCAGCCTCACCGTGGGCGTGGGGGGCTTGGCGAGCGAGCAGTACTTC
>NA|TRBV6-5|TRBJ2-1|NA
CASSYSGIPSYNEQFF
TGTGCCAGCAGTTACTCTGGGATACCCTCCTACAATGAGCAGTTCTTC
>TRBD2|TRBV7-9|TRBJ2-3|NA
CASSTGTSGRTDTQYF
TGTGCCAGCAGCACCGGGACTAGCGGGAGAACAGATACGCAGTATTTT
>NA|TRBV29-1|TRBJ2-4|few
CSVERARAGKNIQYF
TGCAGCGTTGAAAGGGCACGGGCCGGCAAAAACATTCAGTACTTC
>TRBD2|TRBV29-1|TRBJ2-3|NA
CSVDGTSDTDTQYF
TGCAGCGTGGACGGGACTAGCGACACAGATACGCAGTATTTT
>TRBD2|TRBV12-3/TRBV12-4|TRBJ2-3|NA
CASRLAGRIDTQYF
TGTGCCAGCAGGTTAGCGGGACGCATCGATACGCAGTATTTT
>NA|TRBV29-1|TRBJ2-1|NA
CSVVWGVNEQFF
TGCAGCGTTGTGTGGGGCGTAAATGAGCAGTTCTTC
>TRBD2|TRBV20-1|TRBJ2-7|NA
CSATHPGLGGEQYF
TGCAGTGCTACGCACCCGGGACTAGGTGGCGAGCAGTACTTC
>NA|TRBV4-3|TRBJ2-1|NA
CASSHGRAGKNGQFF
TGCGCCAGCAGCCATGGCCGGGCGGGGAAAAATGGGCAGTTCTTC
>TRBD2|TRBV6-2/TRBV6-3|TRBJ2-7|NA
CASSYTASGAYEQYF
TGTGCCAGCAGTTACACGGCTAGCGGAGCCTACGAGCAGTACTTC
>NA|TRBV7-2|TRBJ2-4|few
CASSFQGVGEQYF
TGTGCCAGCAGCTTTCAAGGGGTGGGTGAGCAGTACTTC
>NA|TRBV15|TRBJ2-1|NA
CATSRGSGLSYNEQFF
TGTGCCACCAGCAGAGGTTCCGGACTCTCCTACAATGAGCAGTTCTTC
>TRBD2|TRBV3-1|TRBJ2-3|few
CASSQGTSGIDTQYF
TGTGCCAGCAGCCAAGGCACTAGCGGGATTGATACGCAGTATTTT
>TRBD2|TRBV7-9|TRBJ2-4|NA
CASSSPFSGDIQYF
TGTGCCAGCAGCTCCCCGTTTAGCGGGGACATTCAGTACTTC
>NA|TRBV5-1|TRBJ2-7|few
CASSLAAGAAYEQYF
TGCGCCAGCAGCTTGGCGGCGGGGGCCGCCTACGAGCAGTACTTC
>NA|TRBV5-1|TRBJ1-2|NA
CASSLGYGTLYYGYTF
TGCGCCAGCAGCTTGGGGTACGGGACCCTCTACTATGGCTACACCTTC
>NA|TRBV7-2|TRBJ2-1|NA
CASSLALGGDEQFF
TGTGCCAGCAGCTTAGCCTTGGGAGGCGATGAGCAGTTCTTC